This T cell receptor (beta chain) was recorded in a study of T cells in Graves' hyperthyroidism and ophthalmopathy. Amplified regions were TCR beta CDR3 sequences from RNA transcripts. An initial round of RT-PCR targeting the TCR CDR3 relied on the HTBI primer set. A single record per CDR3 protein comes from TCRdb applying MiXCR to the multiplex PCR reads. The repertoire holds nearly 600,000 distinct CDR3 sequences, with approximately 13% as singletons. The germline V and J ends were trimmed by 1 base and 5 bases, with 12 bases remaining between them. The CDR3 runs to 15 residues. Per the germline V gene, CDR1 is LNHDA and CDR2 is SQIVND (reference sequence).

The receptor was derived from a woman aged 25-40 years with Graves' hyperthyroidism that later progressed to Graves' ophthalmopathy. The sample was blood. The V and J genes are TRBV19 and TRBJ2-1; D is unresolved. Here the CDR3 DNA reads TGTGCCAGTAGTATAGGACGGGTGGGGAACAATGAGCAGTTCTTC. Translating it yields CASSIGRVGNNEQFF.